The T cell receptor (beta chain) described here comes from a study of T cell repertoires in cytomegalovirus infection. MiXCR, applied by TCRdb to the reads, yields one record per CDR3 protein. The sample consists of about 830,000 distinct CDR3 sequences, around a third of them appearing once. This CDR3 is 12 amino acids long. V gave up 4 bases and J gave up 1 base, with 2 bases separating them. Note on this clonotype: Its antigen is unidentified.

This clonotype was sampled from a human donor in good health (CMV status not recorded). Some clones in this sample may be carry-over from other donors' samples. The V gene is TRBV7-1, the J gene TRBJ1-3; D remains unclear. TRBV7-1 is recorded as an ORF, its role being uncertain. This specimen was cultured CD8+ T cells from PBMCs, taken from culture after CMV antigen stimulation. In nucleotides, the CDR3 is TGTGCCAGCAGCTATTCTGGAAACACCATATATTTT. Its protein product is CASSYSGNTIYF.